This TCR beta chain was captured in a study of CD8+ T cells in alopecia areata. It was cDNA, reverse transcribed from extracted RNA, that served as the sequencing template. Using immunoSEQ multiplex PCR, the repertoire was profiled, and TCRdb retains in-frame clones only, with some absent. In the table there are about 140,000 clones, roughly 60% of which are singletons. V was pared by 1 base and J by 6 bases, with 5 bases of the junction left unmatched. Germline values: CDR1 SEHNR, CDR2 FQNEAQ (reference sequence). The CDR3 is 15 residues long. The receptor was isolated from a human donor in good health. The chain uses TRBV7-9 and TRBJ2-1, with TRBD2 matching over 8 bases. Sequenced sample: CD4+ T cells sorted from blood. CDR3 region: CASSLVGTRLNEQFF. CDR3 nucleotides: TGTGCCAGCAGCTTAGTGGGGACTAGACTCAATGAGCAGTTCTTC. Variable domain in full (rest from reference TRBV7-9 and TRBJ2-1): DTGVSQNPRHKITKRGQNVTFRCDPISEHNRLYWYRQTLGQGPEFLTYFQNEAQLEKSRLLSDRFSAERPKGSFSTLEIQRTEQGDSAMYLCASSLVGTRLNEQFFGPGTRLTVL.